This T cell receptor (beta chain) was observed in a study of graft-versus-host responses after intestinal transplantation. Study at large: Recipients underwent multivisceral, liver-intestinal, or isolated intestinal transplants.

With respect to this clone: Antigen specificity is unknown.

Study-wide results and limits: Early post-transplant declines in HvG were associated with peak levels of circulating GvH clones. Recipient marrow contained GvH clones, some of which appeared first in ileum or blood.

Germline CDR1 reads ENHRY; CDR2 reads SYGVKD. V was clipped by 2 bases and J by 7 bases, with 15 bases between them. This CDR3 is 15 amino acids long. TCRdb keeps only in-frame clones here, not all; method: immunoSEQ multiplex PCR. Of about 120,000 clones listed, approximately 95% are singletons. The material sequenced was unstimulated CD8+ T cells sorted from spleen or lymph node cells, taken before intestinal transplant. The source is a human donor who received an intestinal transplant. The rearrangement joins TRBV10-3 to TRBJ1-3; D remains ambiguous. CDR3 nucleotides: TGTGCCATCAGTGAGGGACCGCGGTGGTGGAACACCATATATTTT. Translated: CAISEGPRWWNTIYF.